Following are 13 T cell receptor beta chains from one sample sequenced in a study of CD8 T cells in ankylosing spondylitis. TCRdb reprocessed the 5' RACE reads via MiXCR and lists one record per CDR3 protein. The top ten clones hold 7.3% of a sample with 120,000 to 150,000 distinct CDR3 sequences, roughly 8% of them seen once. The sample consisted of synovial fluid, either unsorted or a sorted T cell fraction (not recorded which). The receptors were gathered from a male donor with ankylosing spondylitis.

The table lists this clonotype with many counts. The chain couples TRBV28 to TRBJ1-1; tentatively, D is TRBD1 (6 bases). Per germline, CDR1 MDHEN and CDR2 SYDVKM. Trimming removed 10 bases at V and 11 bases at J, with 17 bases between. The CDR3 sequence is 11 residues long. CDR3 in amino acids: CATRPGAEAFF. CDR3 sequence (DNA): TGTGCCACACGACCGGGGGCCGAGGCTTTCTTT.

This clonotype has ten or more counts. The chain combines TRBV5-1 with TRBJ1-1; no clear D. Trimming pared 0 bases from V and 8 bases from J, leaving 11 bases between. Germline assignment: CDR1 SGHRS and CDR2 YFSETQ. This CDR3 region has 13 residues. CDR3 sequence reads: CASSLGPDSEAFF. In DNA form, the CDR3 reads TGCGCCAGCAGCTTGGGTCCGGATTCAGAAGCTTTCTTT. Looking up the rest from reference TRBV5-1 and TRBJ1-1 gives the full variable domain: KAGVTQTPRYLIKTRGQQVTLSCSPISGHRSVSWYQQTPGQGLQFLFEYFSETQRNKGNFPGRFSGRQFSNSRSEMNVSTLELGDSALYLCASSLGPDSEAFFGQGTRLTVV.

V is TRBV6-5 and J is TRBJ2-1; D might be TRBD1 (6 bases). V gave up 2 bases and J gave up 4 bases, with 9 bases separating them. This CDR3 contains 14 residues. CDR1 and CDR2 from the germline V gene are MNHEY and SVGAGI. As DNA, the CDR3 is TGTGCCAGCAGTTACCAGGGGATTTACAATGAGCAGTTCTTC. Translation gives CASSYQGIYNEQFF.

This chain links TRBV27 with TRBJ1-2, with 7 bases fitting TRBD1. Germline assignment: CDR1 MNHEY and CDR2 SMNVEV (reference sequence). With 2 bases clipped from V and 2 bases from J, the junction kept 5 bases outside the gene matches. The CDR3 consists of 15 residues. DNA for the CDR3: TGTGCCAGCAGTTTAGGGCCAGGGGGAAACTATGGCTACACCTTC. It encodes CASSLGPGGNYGYTF.

This clonotype was detected ten times or more. The DNA of the CDR3 is TGTGCCAGCAGCGTTACAGGGGAAGGCGAGCAGTACTTC. Its translation is CASSVTGEGEQYF. V gene TRBV7-9 combines with J gene TRBJ2-7; 7 positions match TRBD1. V lost 5 bases and J lost 6; bases outside the gene matches: 7. Germline values: CDR1 SEHNR, CDR2 FQNEAQ (reference sequence). The CDR3 runs 13 residues.

This clonotype was counted between two and nine times. This chain links TRBV29-1 with TRBJ1-1, with D uncertain. The CDR3 has 14 amino acids. CDR1 SQVTM and CDR2 ANQGSEA come from the germline V gene. V gave up 6 bases and J gave up 2 bases, with 16 bases separating them. The CDR3 region is CSVALTVENTEAFF. The DNA of the CDR3 is TGCAGCGTAGCCTTGACTGTAGAAAACACTGAAGCTTTCTTT.

V gene TRBV5-6 combines with J gene TRBJ2-3; 11 bases match TRBD2. Unmatched junction bases numbered 6, after V lost 10 bases and J lost 2 bases. The CDR3 has 14 amino acids. Germline values: CDR1 SGHDT, CDR2 YYEEEE. Here the CDR3 reads CAPRTSGFTDTQYF. The CDR3 nucleotides read TGTGCCCCTAGGACTAGCGGGTTCACAGATACGCAGTATTTT.

The table lists this clonotype with many counts. The J gene is TRBJ2-1, the V gene TRBV29-1, with 11 bases identical to TRBD2. The trim removed 2 bases at V and 6 bases at J, leaving 9 bases unmatched. In germline, CDR1 is SQVTM, CDR2 ANQGSEA. The CDR3 consists of 16 residues. CDR3 in DNA: TGCAGCGTTGAACCTTTACTAGCGGGAGTCTTCAATGAGCAGTTCTTC. Protein product: CSVEPLLAGVFNEQFF.

This clonotype was counted ten times or more. The chain combines TRBV7-2 with TRBJ2-7; D is tentatively TRBD1 or TRBD2 (5 bases each). Per germline, CDR1 SGHTA and CDR2 FQGNSA. The V gene lost 8 bases and the J gene lost 4 bases, with 15 bases spanning the gap. The CDR3 has 13 residues. In DNA form, the CDR3 reads TGTGCCAGCGCCCCGCAGAGGGGATACGAGCAGTACTTC. Protein product: CASAPQRGYEQYF.

This clonotype was counted many times. The chain links TRBV9 to TRBJ1-2, with a tentative D call TRBD1 (5 bases). Deletions cut 0 bases from V and 7 bases from J, with 10 bases between. This CDR3 contains 13 residues. Germline CDR1 and CDR2: SGDLS and YYNGEE. CDR3 bases: TGTGCCAGCAGCGTAGCTATGGGGGGTGGCTACACCTTC. It specifies CASSVAMGGGYTF.

The chain joins TRBV20-1 to TRBJ1-1; no clear D gene. This CDR3 spans 14 amino acids. Germline CDR1 DFQATT, CDR2 SNEGSKA (reference sequence). Trimming cost V 1 base and J 4 bases, with 13 bases left between them. The CDR3 region is CSARGDPVATEAFF. The CDR3 DNA follows: TGCAGTGCTAGAGGGGATCCGGTCGCCACTGAAGCTTTCTTT.

The gene calls are TRBV28 and TRBJ1-2, with TRBD1 as a possible D gene (6 bases). In germline, CDR1 is MDHEN, CDR2 SYDVKM. The CDR3 sequence is 14 residues long. Trimming shortened V by 3 bases and J by 7 bases, and 15 bases separated the two germline ends. CDR3 amino acids: CASSFRNRERGYTF. In DNA, the CDR3 is TGTGCCAGCAGTTTCCGAAACAGGGAGCGTGGCTACACCTTC.

The V and J genes are TRBV20-1 and TRBJ2-2, with D unresolved. CDR3 length equals 13 residues. Deletions cut 2 bases from V and 4 bases from J, with 8 bases between. Germline lookup yields CDR1 DFQATT and CDR2 SNEGSKA (reference sequence). The CDR3 DNA is TGCAGTGCTAGAAATCCAAGCACCGGGGAGCTGTTTTTT. It is translated as CSARNPSTGELFF.